The 18 T cell receptor beta chains below come from one sample, sequenced in a study of tissue T cells after allogeneic stem cell transplantation. Time point described: mouse harvest day 7 after allogeneic transplant. Each mouse received 10^7 T-cell-depleted marrow cells plus 10^6 splenic CD5+ T cells by tail vein. This table comes from immunoSEQ multiplex PCR, and its TCRdb copy is limited to in-frame clones, with some not included. This sample carries 8,000 to 9,000 clones, 44% of them seen once, and the ten largest clones take 1.3% to 1.5%. The sequenced sample was skin. Receptor source: a female BALB/c mouse given C57BL/6 T cells with graft-versus-host disease after an allogeneic hematopoietic cell transplant.

Regarding this clone: All gene names here are mouse names. The DNA ends 1 residue before the CDR3 does, and the rest of the CDR3 is filled in from the germline J gene. The chain is built from TRBV13-2 and TRBJ2-1; 10 bases fit TRBD2. Germline V gene sequence: CDR1 NNHNN, CDR2 SYGAGS (reference sequence). V was clipped by 3 bases and J by 0 bases; unmatched bases: 3. This CDR3 is built from 16 residues. The CDR3 is CASGGGTGVNYAEQFF. The DNA read from the CDR3 is TGTGCCAGCGGTGGCGGGACTGGGGTTAACTATGCTGAGCAGTTC.

As to this clone: Mouse names are used for the genes. The CDR3 end falls 1 residue outside the read, so it is completed with the germline J gene. The chain links TRBV26 to TRBJ1-5; D is unresolved. The CDR3 length is 12 residues. CDR1 and CDR2 (germline): KGHPV, FQNQEV (reference sequence). V lost 5 bases, J lost 7 bases, and 9 bases lay in between. CDR3 amino acids: CASSALQQAPLF. CDR3 bases read: TGTGCCAGCAGTGCCCTTCAACAGGCTCCGCTT.

This clone showed up just once. The listed genes are named as in mouse. The read gets to within 1 residue of the CDR3 end, and the germline J gene fills in the rest. This sequence joins TRBV3 and TRBJ2-4; no reliable D call. The V gene lost 2 bases and the J gene lost 2 bases, with 8 bases spanning the gap. The CDR3 is made up of 14 amino acids. Germline CDR1 and CDR2: SNHLY and FYNGKV (reference sequence). Here the CDR3 reads CASSLTGVQNTLYF. Incomplete CDR3 DNA: TGTGCCAGCAGCTTAACCGGGGTTCAAAACACCTTGTAC.

In regard to this clone: The germline and genes are mouse ones. The read terminates 1 residue before the CDR3 end, so the remaining end is supplied by the germline J gene. The chain has TRBV31 and TRBJ2-2; TRBD2 aligns across 12 bases. Trimming took 3 bases from V and 6 from J; bases not matched to a gene: 5. The CDR3 has 15 residues. Germline V gives CDR1 GKSSPN, CDR2 SITVG. The CDR3: CAWSRDWGAPGQLYF. The part of the CDR3 DNA that was read is TGTGCCTGGAGCCGGGACTGGGGGGCCCCCGGGCAGCTCTAC.

Worth noting for this clone: Gene names are mouse gene names. The CDR3 extends 1 residue past the end of the read, so its final part is completed from the germline J gene. The chain uses TRBV13-1 and TRBJ2-7; 11 nucleotides align to TRBD2. V lost 5 bases to trimming and J lost 1 base; unmatched junction nucleotides: 2. This CDR3 region has 14 residues. CDR1 and CDR2 (germline): NSHNY, SYGAGN. CDR3 DNA, as far as it was read: TGTGCCAGCAGGAGGACTGGGGGGTCCTATGAACAGTAC. Protein product: CASRRTGGSYEQY. The entire CDR3 is CASRRTGGSYEQYF.

This clone has just a few counts. Gene names and germline match the mouse. The CDR3: CASSRGADTEVFF. Partial CDR3 DNA: TGTGCCAGCAGTCGCGGGGCAGACACAGAAGTCTTC. The V call is TRBV26, the J call TRBJ1-1, with a weak D call TRBD1 (5 bases). The DNA ends 1 residue before the CDR3 does, and the rest of the CDR3 is filled in from the germline J gene. Trimming removed 4 bases at V and 3 bases at J, with 9 bases between. In germline, CDR1 is KGHPV, CDR2 FQNQEV (reference sequence). The CDR3 is 13 residues long.

Of note for this clone: These gene names are mouse names. The read stops 1 residue short of the end of the CDR3; the missing end is completed from the germline J gene. This chain connects TRBV20 to TRBJ2-2; D uncertain. The CDR3 spans 12 residues. Germline-derived CDR1 and CDR2 are GFQATS and STVNSAI. V shed 3 bases and J shed 4 bases, with 6 bases lying between them. The CDR3 here is CGASPGTGQLYF. Incomplete CDR3 DNA: TGTGGTGCTAGTCCGGGCACCGGGCAGCTCTAC.

This clone came up a few times. Gene names and germline refer to mouse. The read terminates 1 residue before the CDR3 end, so the remaining end is supplied by the germline J gene. V usage is TRBV26 and J usage is TRBJ1-2; D gene unclear. The V end was cut by 0 bases, the J end by 5 bases, with 7 bases between. The CDR3 spans 13 residues. Germline V CDR1 and CDR2: KGHPV, FQNQEV (reference sequence). The CDR3 bases that were read are TGTGCCAGCAGTCTGTCAGGGTGGTCCGACTACACC. As protein: CASSLSGWSDYT. The complete CDR3 sequence is CASSLSGWSDYTF.

This clone turned up a few times. Gene names refer to mouse genes. The read halts 1 residue ahead of the CDR3 end, with the missing end drawn from the germline J gene. The chain couples TRBV26 to TRBJ2-7; no firm D call. This CDR3 spans 11 amino acids. Trimming took 3 bases from V and 1 from J, leaving 1 base between them. Germline assignment: CDR1 KGHPV and CDR2 FQNQEV (reference sequence). CDR3 in amino acids: CASSLSYEQYF. CDR3 DNA, as far as it was read: TGTGCCAGCAGTCTATCCTATGAACAGTAC.

Worth noting for this clone: Gene and germline names: mouse. The CDR3 is cut off 1 residue early in the read; its end comes from the germline J gene. The gene calls are TRBV26 and TRBJ2-4, with D hard to call. The germline V gene has CDR1 KGHPV and CDR2 FQNQEV (reference sequence). CDR3 length equals 13 residues. The V gene lost 2 bases and the J gene lost 2 bases, with 5 bases spanning the gap. CDR3 amino acids: CASSLENQNTLYF. The part of the CDR3 DNA that was read is TGTGCCAGCAGTCTGGAGAATCAAAACACCTTGTAC.

Details on this clone: Mouse germline and gene names are used. The read gets to within 1 residue of the CDR3 end, and the germline J gene fills in the rest. The chain recombines TRBV4 with TRBJ2-5, with TRBD1 matching 8 bases. The J segment lost 5 bases and the V segment lost 6 bases, leaving 4 bases of the junction unmatched. This CDR3 contains 13 residues. The germline V gene encodes CDR1 LGHDT and CDR2 YNNKQL (reference sequence). CDR3 DNA (partial): TGTGCCAGCAGTCTCGACAGGGGAGACACCCAGTAC. Its protein product is CASSLDRGDTQY. The CDR3 in its entirety is CASSLDRGDTQYF.

Comments on this clone: The genes and germline here are from mouse. Sequencing ends 1 residue short of the CDR3 end; the germline J gene provides the rest. The gene calls are TRBV13-3 and TRBJ2-7, with D possibly TRBD1 on 6 matching bases. The CDR3 totals 13 residues. V gave up 3 bases and J gave up 3 bases, with 10 bases separating them. Germline V gene lookup returns CDR1 NNHDY and CDR2 SYVADS. Partial CDR3 DNA: TGTGCCAGCAGTGGGACAGACCTCTATGAACAGTAC. This translates into CASSGTDLYEQY. In full, the CDR3 is CASSGTDLYEQYF.

This clone was recorded a few times. Genes and germline are mouse. With the read ending 1 residue before the CDR3 end, the germline J gene is used to fill in that end. The chain recombines TRBV1 with TRBJ1-4; D is ambiguous. Germline V CDR1 and CDR2: NSQYPW, LRSPGD (reference sequence). This CDR3 spans 14 amino acids. V was trimmed by 4 bases and J by 0 bases, leaving 6 bases between them. The CDR3 bases that were read are TGCACCTGCAGTGAGACAATTTCCAACGAAAGATTATTT. It specifies CTCSETISNERLF. The complete CDR3 protein is CTCSETISNERLFF.

There are a few counts of this clone. Gene labels here are mouse ones. The CDR3 end is not reached by the read, which stops 1 residue before it; the germline J gene fills it in. The V and J genes are TRBV3 and TRBJ2-7, with 10 bases lining up with TRBD2. Germline V gives CDR1 SNHLY, CDR2 FYNGKV (reference sequence). The CDR3 totals 14 residues. V shed 1 base and J 6 bases; nucleotides not matched to a gene: 3. CDR3 amino acids: CASSLGWGGGEQYF. The sequenced part of the CDR3 DNA is TGTGCCAGCAGCTTAGGCTGGGGGGGCGGTGAACAGTAC.

Notes on this clone: Germline and genes: mouse. The read ends 1 residue before the CDR3 terminus; that terminus is restored from the germline J gene. The rearrangement joins TRBV26 to TRBJ1-4, with D maybe TRBD1 (6 bases). V gave up 4 bases and J gave up 2 bases, with 11 bases separating them. This CDR3 comprises 15 residues. Per the germline V gene, CDR1 is KGHPV and CDR2 is FQNQEV (reference sequence). This chain's CDR3 is CASSPPGQSNERLFF. The part of the CDR3 DNA that was read is TGTGCCAGCAGTCCTCCGGGACAATCCAACGAAAGATTATTT.

This clone was seen a few times. Gene names and germline refer to mouse. From the germline J gene comes the end of the CDR3, since the read stops 1 residue before it. The chain combines TRBV31 with TRBJ2-3; TRBD1 is a possible D gene (6 bases). The CDR3 contains 12 residues. Germline lookup yields CDR1 GKSSPN and CDR2 SITVG. The ends were cut back, 1 base at V and 9 bases at J, with 11 bases in the middle. The CDR3 DNA, read in part, is TGTGCCTGGAGTCCACAGGGTCGGACGCTGTAT. It translates to CAWSPQGRTLY. Given in full, the CDR3 is CAWSPQGRTLYF.

Of note for this clone: The genes are named according to mouse. The missing CDR3 end, 1 residue past where the read stops, is filled in from the germline J gene. The rearrangement joins TRBV26 to TRBJ1-1; 8 positions agree with TRBD1. Germline CDR1 KGHPV, CDR2 FQNQEV (reference sequence). This CDR3 comprises 14 residues. The V and J ends lost 6 bases and 1 base, in that order; junction bases with no gene match: 4. This CDR3 is CASSPGTGNTEVFF. The part of the CDR3 DNA that was read is TGTGCCAGCAGCCCCGGGACAGGAAACACAGAAGTCTTC. Variable domain in full (rest from reference TRBV26 and TRBJ1-1): NSKVIQTPRYLVKGQGQKAKMRCIPEKGHPVVFWYQQNKNNEFKFLINFQNQEVLQQIDMTEKRFSAECPSNSPCSLEIQSSEAGDSALYLCASSPGTGNTEVFFGKGTRLTVV.

This clone has only a few counts. Here the gene names and germline are mouse. The sequenced CDR3 bases are TGTGCAAGCAGAAACAGGGAGAGGGACGAAAGATTATTT. It encodes CASRNRERDERLF. The complete CDR3 sequence is CASRNRERDERLFF. V is TRBV16 and J is TRBJ1-4; D perhaps matches TRBD1 (6 bases). The observed sequence ends 1 residue before the CDR3 terminus, with the missing tail filled in from the germline J gene. Germline values: CDR1 SGHSA, CDR2 FRNQAP. The V end was cut by 6 bases, the J end by 6 bases, with 14 bases between. The length of the CDR3 is 14 residues.